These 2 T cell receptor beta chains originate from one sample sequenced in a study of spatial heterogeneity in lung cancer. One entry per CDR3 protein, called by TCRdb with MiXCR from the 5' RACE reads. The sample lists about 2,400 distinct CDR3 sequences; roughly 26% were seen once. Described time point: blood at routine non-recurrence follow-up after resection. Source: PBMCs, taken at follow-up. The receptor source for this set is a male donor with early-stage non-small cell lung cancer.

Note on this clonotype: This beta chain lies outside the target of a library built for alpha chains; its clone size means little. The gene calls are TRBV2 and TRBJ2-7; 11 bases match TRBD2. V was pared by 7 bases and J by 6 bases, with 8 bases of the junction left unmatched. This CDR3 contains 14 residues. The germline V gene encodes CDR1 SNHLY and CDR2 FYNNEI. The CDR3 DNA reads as TGTGCCAGCACCAGGACTAGCGGGCTTGGCGAGCAGTACTTC. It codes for CASTRTSGLGEQYF.

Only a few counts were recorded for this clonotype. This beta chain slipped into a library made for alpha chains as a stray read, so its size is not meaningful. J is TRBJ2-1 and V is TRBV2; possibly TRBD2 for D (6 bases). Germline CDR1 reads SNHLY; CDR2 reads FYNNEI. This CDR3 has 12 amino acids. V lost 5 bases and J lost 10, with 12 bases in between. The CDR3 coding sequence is TGTGCCAGCAGTCAACTAGCAGGGGAGCAGTTCTTC. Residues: CASSQLAGEQFF. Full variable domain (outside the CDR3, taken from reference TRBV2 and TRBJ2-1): EPEVTQTPSHQVTQMGQEVILRCVPISNHLYFYWYRQILGQKVEFLVSFYNNEISEKSEIFDDQFSVERPDGSNFTLKIRSTKLEDSAMYFCASSQLAGEQFFGPGTRLTVL.